Each of the 4 T cell receptor beta chains below was sequenced from the same sample in a study of prognosis after radiotherapy for stage I lung cancer. The study amplified the TCR beta CDR3 region from genomic DNA. This amplification was carried out by two rounds of multiplex PCR. Individual primers that were specific to each TRBV and TRBJ gene served in first-round PCR. TCRdb reanalysed the multiplex PCR reads using MiXCR and keeps one entry per CDR3 protein. Of about 21,000 distinct CDR3 sequences listed, around 46% were seen once; the top ten hold 25% to 40%. The sequenced sample was PBMCs, obtained before or after stereotactic body radiation therapy (not recorded which). These receptors all stem from a donor over 45 with non-small cell lung cancer.

V usage is TRBV12-3 or TRBV12-4 and J usage is TRBJ1-2, with 11 bases fitting TRBD1. Trimming removed 8 bases from V and 4 bases from J; junction bases left unmatched: 18. This CDR3 has 18 residues. The CDR3 region has the DNA TGTGCCAGCGGCAATCTGGGACAGGGGGAGGCTTTTGTCTATGGCTACACCTTC. This gives the protein CASGNLGQGEAFVYGYTF.

This clonotype was counted ten times or more. The gene calls are TRBV29-1 and TRBJ1-4; 7 nucleotides agree with TRBD1. CDR1 and CDR2 from the germline V gene are SQVTM and ANQGSEA. CDR3 length: 12 amino acids. Losses at the gene ends were 6 bases for V and 4 bases for J; bases not matched to a gene: 2. Here the CDR3 reads CSVQGHNEKLFF. The CDR3 bases are TGCAGCGTACAGGGGCATAATGAAAAACTGTTTTTT.

The table lists this clonotype with many counts. The chain uses TRBV7-9 and TRBJ2-5; weak D call: TRBD2 (6 bases). This CDR3 comprises 14 residues. The ends were cut back, 4 bases at V and 4 bases at J, with 13 bases in the middle. The germline gives CDR1 SEHNR, CDR2 FQNEAQ (reference sequence). CDR3 DNA sequence: TGTGCCAGCAGCTCCCGGGGAGGAGGAGAGACCCAGTACTTC. It yields the protein CASSSRGGGETQYF.

This clonotype was counted many times. This rearrangement joins TRBV5-4 to TRBJ1-1; 9 nucleotides align to TRBD1. Germline values: CDR1 SGHNT, CDR2 YYREEE (reference sequence). This CDR3 has 15 amino acids. J was trimmed by 1 base and V by 3 bases; bases with no gene match: 4. CDR3 sequence reads: CASSSKGQGNTEAFF. CDR3 DNA: TGTGCCAGCAGCTCTAAGGGACAGGGGAACACTGAAGCTTTCTTT.